Below are 29 T cell receptor beta chains sequenced from a single sample in a study of identical twins. TCRdb re-analysed the 5' RACE reads in MiXCR, keeping a single row per CDR3 protein. The repertoire has roughly 480,000 distinct CDR3 sequences, approximately 24% of them found once; the top ten carry about 2.7%. The sample was also linked to a second study, of T cells expressing NK-cell markers.

The sample consisted of CD4+ T cells sorted from blood. The receptors come from a woman in her late teens or twenties in good health.

This chain links TRBV20-1 with TRBJ1-1; no clear D gene. Germline V gives CDR1 DFQATT, CDR2 SNEGSKA (reference sequence). V lost 3 bases and J 10 bases, leaving 15 bases between the germline ends. The CDR3 totals 12 residues. As DNA, the CDR3 is TGCAGTGCTAGGGTTGGGCGGGGTAGAGCTTTCTTT. Translation gives CSARVGRGRAFF.

The gene calls are TRBV12-3 or TRBV12-4 and TRBJ1-1; maybe TRBD1 (5 bases). The CDR3 runs 13 residues. Deletions cut 6 bases from V and 3 bases from J, with 11 bases between. This CDR3 reads CASSLGEYTEAFF. CDR3 in DNA: TGTGCCAGCAGCTTGGGGGAGTACACTGAAGCTTTCTTT.

There are a few counts of this clonotype. The CDR3 sequence: CASSRNRGLEAFF. CDR3 nucleotides: TGTGCCAGCAGCAGAAACAGGGGTCTGGAAGCTTTCTTT. The genes are TRBV6-2 or TRBV6-3 and TRBJ1-1, with 7 bases matching TRBD1. The J segment lost 8 bases and the V segment lost 6 bases, leaving 9 bases of the junction unmatched. This CDR3 is 13 amino acids long. Germline-derived CDR1 and CDR2 are MNHEY and SVGEGT.

This sequence joins TRBV20-1 and TRBJ2-1; D gene uncertain. Between the trimmed V and J ends, which lost 4 bases and 0 bases, there was a span of 10 bases. The CDR3 is 14 residues long. CDR1 is DFQATT and CDR2 is SNEGSKA in the germline V gene (reference sequence). CDR3 nucleotides: TGCAGTGCTAATGGGCGCGTCTCCTACAATGAGCAGTTCTTC. Its protein is CSANGRVSYNEQFF.

The genes are TRBV7-3 and TRBJ2-3; D might be TRBD2 (5 bases). The length of the CDR3 is 16 residues. V was pared by 2 bases and J by 2 bases, with 14 bases between. CDR1 SGHTA and CDR2 FQGTGA come from the germline V gene. CDR3 sequence reads: CASSLGVGGHTDTQYF. In DNA, the CDR3 is TGTGCCAGCAGCTTAGGTGTTGGCGGGCACACAGATACGCAGTATTTT.

The V gene is TRBV9, the J gene TRBJ1-1; maybe TRBD1 (5 bases). The germline gives CDR1 SGDLS, CDR2 YYNGEE. Trimming took 0 bases from V and 1 from J, leaving 13 bases between them. This CDR3 is 16 amino acids long. The DNA for the CDR3 is TGTGCCAGCAGCGTAGGAGTCGGGCAGGGGAACACTGAAGCTTTCTTT. This sequence encodes CASSVGVGQGNTEAFF. Full variable domain (outside the CDR3, taken from reference TRBV9 and TRBJ1-1): DSGVTQTPKHLITATGQRVTLRCSPRSGDLSVYWYQQSLDQGLQFLIQYYNGEERAKGNILERFSAQQFPDLHSELNLSSLELGDSALYFCASSVGVGQGNTEAFFGQGTRLTVV.

The rearrangement links TRBV7-2 to TRBJ1-1, with D possibly matching TRBD1 (6 bases). The V end was cut by 3 bases, the J end by 10 bases, with 12 bases between. This CDR3 comprises 12 residues. From germline, CDR1 is SGHTA and CDR2 FQGNSA. In DNA form, the CDR3 reads TGTGCCAGCAGCTTCGGGGGGGGCGTAGCTTTCTTT. Translated: CASSFGGGVAFF. Variable domain in full (rest from reference TRBV7-2 and TRBJ1-1): GAGVSQSPSNKVTEKGKDVELRCDPISGHTALYWYRQSLGQGLEFLIYFQGNSAPDKSGLPSDRFSAERTGGSVSTLTIQRTQQEDSAVYLCASSFGGGVAFFGQGTRLTVV.

This clonotype was seen a few times. CDR3 DNA: TGTGCCAGCAGCCCTGGAGGGAGCAATCAGCCCCAGCATTTT. As protein: CASSPGGSNQPQHF. V and J are TRBV5-5 and TRBJ1-5; unclear D gene. CDR1 and CDR2 (germline): SGHKS, YYEKEE (reference sequence). CDR3 length: 14 residues. V was clipped by 4 bases and J by 1 base, with 9 bases between them.

This chain connects TRBV24-1 to TRBJ2-2, with 10 bases lining up with TRBD2. Germline loops: CDR1 KGHDR, CDR2 SFDVKD. This CDR3 has 17 residues. The trim removed 4 bases at V and 5 bases at J, leaving 9 bases unmatched. The CDR3 region is CATSDPTAGGVTGELFF. The CDR3, as DNA: TGTGCCACCAGTGACCCCACAGCGGGGGGGGTGACCGGGGAGCTGTTTTTT.

CDR3 DNA: TGCAGCATACGGGACTCCGACTACAATGAGCAGTTCTTC. Protein product: CSIRDSDYNEQFF. The chain recombines TRBV29-1 with TRBJ2-1, with D perhaps TRBD2 (6 bases). Germline assignment: CDR1 SQVTM and CDR2 ANQGSEA. The CDR3 sequence is 13 residues long. Trimming shortened V by 8 bases and J by 3 bases, and 14 bases separated the two germline ends.

This clonotype was detected only a few times. The chain employs TRBV5-1 and TRBJ2-5, with 7 positions matching TRBD2. CDR3 length: 14 amino acids. Germline V gene lookup returns CDR1 SGHRS and CDR2 YFSETQ. After removal of 4 bases from V and 2 bases from J, the junction contained 5 bases not matched to a gene. Here the CDR3 reads CASSQSGVQETQYF. The CDR3 DNA follows: TGCGCCAGCAGCCAAAGCGGGGTTCAAGAGACCCAGTACTTC.

The chain links TRBV25-1 to TRBJ2-7, with 10 bases fitting TRBD1. CDR1 is MGHDK, CDR2 SYGVNS, per germline. The V segment lost 4 bases and the J segment 3 bases; nucleotides outside the gene matches: 3. CDR3 size: 14 residues. The CDR3 DNA sequence: TGTGCCAGCAGTGGGACAGGGGGAATCTACGAGCAGTACTTC. It specifies CASSGTGGIYEQYF.

V gene TRBV20-1 combines with J gene TRBJ2-1, with D possibly being TRBD2 (6 bases). V was trimmed by 5 bases and J by 5 bases, leaving 13 bases between them. Germline V gene lookup returns CDR1 DFQATT and CDR2 SNEGSKA (reference sequence). The CDR3 consists of 13 residues. The DNA of the CDR3 is TGCAGTGCTCCCGGGACTTACAACAATGAGCAGTTCTTC. It yields the protein CSAPGTYNNEQFF.

This clonotype appeared a few times. In DNA form, the CDR3 reads TGCAGTGCGGGCGCTGGGCCGAGCCTATCGGCTTTCTTT. Translating gives CSAGAGPSLSAFF. The gene calls are TRBV20-1 and TRBJ1-1; D gene ambiguous. Germline V gene data show CDR1 as DFQATT and CDR2 as SNEGSKA (reference sequence). V dropped 6 bases and J dropped 11 bases, with 22 bases sitting between them. The CDR3 length is 13 residues.

V and J are TRBV6-1 and TRBJ2-3; 10 bases fit TRBD2. The CDR3 runs to 15 residues. After removal of 4 bases from V and 4 bases from J, the junction contained 5 bases not matched to a gene. From germline, CDR1 is MNHNS and CDR2 SASEGT. Written as DNA, the CDR3 is TGTGCCAGCAGTGCCCTAGCGGGGGTCCCAGATACGCAGTATTTT. Translating it yields CASSALAGVPDTQYF.

In this sample, this clonotype turned up a few times. The V gene is TRBV2, the J gene TRBJ1-3, with 11 bases lining up with TRBD1. V gave up 6 bases and J gave up 9 bases; unmatched junction bases: 4. The germline gives CDR1 SNHLY, CDR2 FYNNEI. This CDR3 has 13 amino acids. The CDR3 DNA reads TGTGCCAGCAGGGACAGGGGGCCGAGCACCATATATTTT. This codes for CASRDRGPSTIYF.

V gene TRBV4-3 combines with J gene TRBJ2-1; 11 bases are a match to TRBD2. CDR3 length: 16 amino acids. Germline V gives CDR1 LGHNA, CDR2 YSLEER. Germline trimming cut 0 bases from V and 9 bases from J; bases unmatched to any gene: 7. The CDR3 sequence is CASSQDYPGLAVEQFF. CDR3 DNA sequence: TGCGCCAGCAGCCAAGATTACCCGGGACTAGCGGTTGAGCAGTTCTTC.

This clonotype was found once. The chain has TRBV6-1 and TRBJ1-2, with D possibly being TRBD1 (6 bases). V was pared by 6 bases and J by 7 bases, with 18 bases between. Germline CDR1 MNHNS, CDR2 SASEGT. There are 14 residues in the CDR3. This chain's CDR3 is CASSQPTGIGGYTF. CDR3 nucleotides: TGTGCCAGCAGCCAACCAACAGGGATCGGTGGCTACACCTTC.

This clonotype was detected a few times. The chain is built from TRBV10-3 and TRBJ1-1; D is uncertain. CDR1 ENHRY and CDR2 SYGVKD come from the germline V gene. This CDR3 is built from 13 residues. V was shortened by 4 bases and J by 1 base, with 7 bases between the two germline ends. The CDR3 reads CAISVAENTEAFF. The CDR3 DNA is TGTGCCATCAGTGTTGCAGAGAACACTGAAGCTTTCTTT.

This clonotype was detected a few times. The CDR3 DNA reads TGTGCCAGCAGCTTGACTAGCAGGCCCACAGATACGCAGTATTTT. As protein: CASSLTSRPTDTQYF. This sequence joins TRBV5-4 and TRBJ2-3, with a possible D match to TRBD2 (6 bases). Germline V gene data show CDR1 as SGHNT and CDR2 as YYREEE (reference sequence). The CDR3 spans 15 residues. V was shortened by 1 base and J by 2 bases, with 11 bases between the two germline ends.

This chain connects TRBV10-3 to TRBJ1-4; TRBD1 aligns across 7 bases. The V and J ends lost 2 bases and 5 bases, in that order; junction bases with no gene match: 5. This CDR3 has 15 residues. Germline assignment: CDR1 ENHRY and CDR2 SYGVKD. The CDR3 region is CAISEPGTENEKLFF. The CDR3 region has the DNA TGTGCCATCAGTGAGCCTGGGACAGAAAATGAAAAACTGTTTTTT.

The rearrangement links TRBV5-1 to TRBJ2-5; D gene unclear. This CDR3 region has 15 residues. In germline, CDR1 is SGHRS, CDR2 YFSETQ. V was cut by 0 bases and J by 0 bases, with 9 bases left in between. The CDR3 coding sequence is TGCGCCAGCAGCTTGGTGGGTGCGTACCAAGAGACCCAGTACTTC. Translated, it gives CASSLVGAYQETQYF.

The chain couples TRBV20-1 to TRBJ2-7; no reliable D call. The CDR3 runs to 12 residues. Germline values: CDR1 DFQATT, CDR2 SNEGSKA (reference sequence). Trimming took off 2 bases at V and 6 bases at J, with 11 bases between the two ends. CDR3 region: CSARFQTGEQYF. CDR3 nucleotides: TGCAGTGCTAGATTCCAAACGGGCGAGCAGTACTTC.

This clonotype was seen only a few times. V gene TRBV12-3 or TRBV12-4 combines with J gene TRBJ1-1; D may be TRBD1 (6 bases). The CDR3 covers 16 residues. The V and J ends lost 8 bases and 0 bases respectively, with 19 bases between them. This CDR3 is CASSMSWGPLNTEAFF. CDR3 in DNA: TGTGCCAGCTCGATGAGCTGGGGGCCTCTGAACACTGAAGCTTTCTTT.

The rearrangement joins TRBV5-1 to TRBJ2-3; TRBD2 might be the D (5 bases). This CDR3 comprises 15 residues. CDR1 is SGHRS and CDR2 is YFSETQ in the germline V gene. V lost 7 bases, J lost 0 bases, and 15 bases lay in between. CDR3 nucleotide sequence: TGCGCCAGCGGGTGGGAACGGGATAGCACAGATACGCAGTATTTT. It is translated as CASGWERDSTDTQYF. The complete variable domain, with remaining parts taken from reference TRBV5-1 and TRBJ2-3, reads KAGVTQTPRYLIKTRGQQVTLSCSPISGHRSVSWYQQTPGQGLQFLFEYFSETQRNKGNFPGRFSGRQFSNSRSEMNVSTLELGDSALYLCASGWERDSTDTQYFGPGTRLTVL.

The chain uses TRBV12-3 or TRBV12-4 and TRBJ1-2, with D uncertain. The CDR3 runs 11 residues. Trimming took 3 bases from V and 3 from J, leaving 2 bases between them. CDR3 region: CASSFYYGYTF. DNA of the CDR3: TGTGCCAGCAGTTTTTACTATGGCTACACCTTC.

The genes are TRBV4-1 and TRBJ2-2; the D gene is possibly TRBD1 (5 bases). The CDR3 has 16 residues. Trimming took 2 bases from V and 0 from J, leaving 10 bases between them. The V gene's germline CDR1 is MGHRA and CDR2 YSYEKL. DNA of the CDR3: TGCGCCAGCAGCCAAACAGGCTACTCGAACACCGGGGAGCTGTTTTTT. The encoded protein is CASSQTGYSNTGELFF.

This clonotype has more than one count but fewer than ten. The chain is built from TRBV20-1 and TRBJ1-1; weak D call: TRBD1 (5 bases). The germline V gene has CDR1 DFQATT and CDR2 SNEGSKA (reference sequence). The ends were cut back, 7 bases at V and 2 bases at J, with 14 bases in the middle. CDR3 length equals 13 residues. The CDR3 is CSVRETANTEAFF. In nucleotides, the CDR3 is TGCAGTGTCCGTGAGACAGCAAACACTGAAGCTTTCTTT.

CDR3 sequence: CASSSISGANVLTF. CDR3 in DNA: TGTGCCAGCAGCTCTATATCTGGGGCCAACGTCCTGACTTTC. The chain has TRBV7-2 and TRBJ2-6; D not certain. Trimming left V 4 bases short and J 1 base short, with 5 bases between. The CDR3 covers 14 residues. The germline V gene has CDR1 SGHTA and CDR2 FQGNSA.